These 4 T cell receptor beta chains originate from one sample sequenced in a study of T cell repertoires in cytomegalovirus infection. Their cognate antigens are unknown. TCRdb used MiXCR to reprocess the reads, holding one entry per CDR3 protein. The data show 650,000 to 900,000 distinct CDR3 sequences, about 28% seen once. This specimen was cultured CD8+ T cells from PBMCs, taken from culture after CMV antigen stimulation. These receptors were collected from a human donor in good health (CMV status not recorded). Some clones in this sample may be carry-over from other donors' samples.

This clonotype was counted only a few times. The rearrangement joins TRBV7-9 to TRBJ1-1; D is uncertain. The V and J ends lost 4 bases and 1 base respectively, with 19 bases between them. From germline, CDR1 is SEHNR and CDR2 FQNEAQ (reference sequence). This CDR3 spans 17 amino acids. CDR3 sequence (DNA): TGTGCCAGCAGCTCCCCTGGACGCCTGGCCGGGAACACTGAAGCTTTCTTT. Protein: CASSSPGRLAGNTEAFF.

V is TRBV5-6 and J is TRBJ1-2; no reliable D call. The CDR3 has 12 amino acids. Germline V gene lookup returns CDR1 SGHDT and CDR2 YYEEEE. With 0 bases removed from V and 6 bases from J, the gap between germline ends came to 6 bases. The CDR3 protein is CASSLDTHGYTF. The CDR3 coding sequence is TGTGCCAGCAGCTTGGATACCCATGGCTACACCTTC.

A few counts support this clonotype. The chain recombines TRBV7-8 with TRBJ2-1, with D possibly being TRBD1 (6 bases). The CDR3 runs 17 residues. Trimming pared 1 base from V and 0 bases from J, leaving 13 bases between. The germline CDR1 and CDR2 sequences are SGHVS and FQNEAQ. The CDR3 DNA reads TGTGCCAGCAGCTTAGGGCAGGGGACAAGCTCCTACAATGAGCAGTTCTTC. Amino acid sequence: CASSLGQGTSSYNEQFF.

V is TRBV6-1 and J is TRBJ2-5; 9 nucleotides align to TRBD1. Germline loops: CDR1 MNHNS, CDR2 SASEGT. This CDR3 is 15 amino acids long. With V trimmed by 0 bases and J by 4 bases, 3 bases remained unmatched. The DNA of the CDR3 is TGTGCCAGCAGTGAAGCTGACAGGGGGAGAGAGACCCAGTACTTC. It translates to CASSEADRGRETQYF.